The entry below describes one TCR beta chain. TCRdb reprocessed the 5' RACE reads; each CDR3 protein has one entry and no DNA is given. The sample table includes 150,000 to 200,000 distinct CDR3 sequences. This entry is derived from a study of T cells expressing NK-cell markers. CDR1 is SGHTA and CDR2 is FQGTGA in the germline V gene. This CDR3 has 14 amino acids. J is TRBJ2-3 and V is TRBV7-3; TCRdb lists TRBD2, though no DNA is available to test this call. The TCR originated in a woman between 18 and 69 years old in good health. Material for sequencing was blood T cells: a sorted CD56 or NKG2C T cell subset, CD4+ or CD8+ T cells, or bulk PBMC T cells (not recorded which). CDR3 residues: CASSRGLMPDTQYF.